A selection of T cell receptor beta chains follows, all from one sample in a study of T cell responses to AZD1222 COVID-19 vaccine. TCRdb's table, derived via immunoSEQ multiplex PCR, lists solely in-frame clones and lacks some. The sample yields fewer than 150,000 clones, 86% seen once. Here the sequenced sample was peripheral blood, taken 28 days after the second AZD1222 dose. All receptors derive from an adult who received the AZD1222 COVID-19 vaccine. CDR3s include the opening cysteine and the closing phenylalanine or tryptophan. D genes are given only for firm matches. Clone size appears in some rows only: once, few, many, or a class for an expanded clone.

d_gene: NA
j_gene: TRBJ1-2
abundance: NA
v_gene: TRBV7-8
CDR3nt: TGTGCCAGCAGCCCGAGAGGTTTAGGTAGCTACACCTTC
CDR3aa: CASSPRGLGSYTF

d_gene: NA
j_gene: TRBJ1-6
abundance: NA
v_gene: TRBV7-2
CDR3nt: TGTGCCAGCAGCCCAAGCGCGGGCACGGGTAATTCACCCCTCCACTTT
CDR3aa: CASSPSAGTGNSPLHF

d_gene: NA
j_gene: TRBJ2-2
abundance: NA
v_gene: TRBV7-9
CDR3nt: TGTGCCAGCGAAAGGACGGGAACCGGGGAGCTGTTTTTT
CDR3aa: CASERTGTGELFF

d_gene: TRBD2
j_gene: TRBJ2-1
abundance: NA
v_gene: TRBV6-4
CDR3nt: TGTGCCAGCAGTGACTCGCGGCTAGCGGGTGTCAATGAGCAGTTCTTC
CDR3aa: CASSDSRLAGVNEQFF

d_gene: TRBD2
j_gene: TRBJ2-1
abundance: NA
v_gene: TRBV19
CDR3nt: TGTGCCAGTACGGCTAGCGGTTACAATGAGCAGTTCTTC
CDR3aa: CASTASGYNEQFF

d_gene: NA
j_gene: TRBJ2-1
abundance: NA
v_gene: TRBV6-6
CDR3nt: TGTGCCAGCACGGAACGCAATGAGCAGTTCTTC
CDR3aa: CASTERNEQFF

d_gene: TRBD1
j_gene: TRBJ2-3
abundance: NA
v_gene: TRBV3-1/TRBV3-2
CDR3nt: TGTGCCAGCAGCCCTTCCTACAGGGGGGCAGGCACAGATACGCAGTATTTT
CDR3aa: CASSPSYRGAGTDTQYF

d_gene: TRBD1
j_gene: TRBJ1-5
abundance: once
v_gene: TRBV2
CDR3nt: TGTGCCAGCAGTGAGAGCAGGGGGCGTAGGATCAATCAGCCCCAGCATTTT
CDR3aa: CASSESRGRRINQPQHF

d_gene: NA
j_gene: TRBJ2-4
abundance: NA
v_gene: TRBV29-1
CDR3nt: TGCAGCGTTGAAAAAGTGCGGGGTCCCAAAAACATTCAGTACTTC
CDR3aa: CSVEKVRGPKNIQYF

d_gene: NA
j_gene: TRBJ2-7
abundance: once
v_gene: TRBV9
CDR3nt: TGTGCCAGCAGCGTAGCGCCTGACTTGAGCTCCTACGAGCAGTACTTC
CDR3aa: CASSVAPDLSSYEQYF

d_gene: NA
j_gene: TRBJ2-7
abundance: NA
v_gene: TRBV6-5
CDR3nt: TGTGCCAGCAGTCCGCATCCCTACGAGCAGTACTTC
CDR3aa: CASSPHPYEQYF

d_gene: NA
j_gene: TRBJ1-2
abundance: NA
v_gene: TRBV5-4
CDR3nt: TGTGCCAGCAGCTTGTTAGGGGGTACCTCATCTTATGGCTACACCTTC
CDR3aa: CASSLLGGTSSYGYTF

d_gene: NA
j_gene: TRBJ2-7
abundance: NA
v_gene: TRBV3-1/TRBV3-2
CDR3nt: TGTGCCAGCAGCCAAGACTACGAGCAGTACTTC
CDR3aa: CASSQDYEQYF

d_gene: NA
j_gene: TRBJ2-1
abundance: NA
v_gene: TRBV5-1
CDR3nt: TGCGCCAGCAGCTCTGGTGGTAGCGGCAATGAGCAGTTCTTC
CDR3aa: CASSSGGSGNEQFF

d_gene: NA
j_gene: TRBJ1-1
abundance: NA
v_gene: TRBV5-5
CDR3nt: TGTGCCAGCAGCCCCGGGTCCGGTTCAGACACTGAAGCTTTCTTT
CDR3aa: CASSPGSGSDTEAFF

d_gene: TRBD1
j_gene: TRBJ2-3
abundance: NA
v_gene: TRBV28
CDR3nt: TGTGCCAGCAGTTTAGGGACAGGGCCCACAGATACGCAGTATTTT
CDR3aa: CASSLGTGPTDTQYF

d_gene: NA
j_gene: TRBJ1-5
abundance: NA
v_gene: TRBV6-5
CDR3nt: TGTGCCACTGGACAGTCCAGAGATCAGCCCCAGCATTTT
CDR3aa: CATGQSRDQPQHF

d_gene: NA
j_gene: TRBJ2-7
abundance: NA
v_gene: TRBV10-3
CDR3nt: TGTGCCATCAGTCTCCGGGACTCCCTCGGGGAGCAGTACTTC
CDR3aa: CAISLRDSLGEQYF

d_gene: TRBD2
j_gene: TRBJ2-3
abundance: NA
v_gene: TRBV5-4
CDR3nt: TGTGCCAGCAGAAAAGGGACTAGCGGGAGAACAGATACGCAGTATTTT
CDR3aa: CASRKGTSGRTDTQYF

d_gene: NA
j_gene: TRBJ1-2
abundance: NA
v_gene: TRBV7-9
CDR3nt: TGTGCCAGCAGCTTACTTGTAGAGGGGGACACCGTCTATGGCTACACCTTC
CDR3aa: CASSLLVEGDTVYGYTF

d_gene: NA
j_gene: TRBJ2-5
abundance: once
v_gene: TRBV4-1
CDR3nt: TGCGCCAGCAGCCAAGATGGGCAGGGGAGGGGAGAGACCCAGTACTTC
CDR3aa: CASSQDGQGRGETQYF

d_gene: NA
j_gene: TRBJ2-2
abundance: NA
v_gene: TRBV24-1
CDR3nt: TGTGCCACCAGTGAGTGGGACGATACCAACACCGGGGAGCTGTTTTTT
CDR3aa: CATSEWDDTNTGELFF

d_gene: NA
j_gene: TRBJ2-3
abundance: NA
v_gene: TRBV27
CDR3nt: TGTGCCAGCAGCAGACTCCTGGACCAATCAAGCACAGATACGCAGTATTTT
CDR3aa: CASSRLLDQSSTDTQYF

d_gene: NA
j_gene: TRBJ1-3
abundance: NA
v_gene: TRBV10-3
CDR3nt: TGTGCCATCAGTAATGGCAGGGACGCTGGAAACACCATATATTTT
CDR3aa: CAISNGRDAGNTIYF

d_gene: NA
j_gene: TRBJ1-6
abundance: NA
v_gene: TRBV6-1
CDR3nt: TGTGCCAGCAGTGAAGTTGAGGAGACACCCCTCCACTTT
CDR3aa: CASSEVEETPLHF

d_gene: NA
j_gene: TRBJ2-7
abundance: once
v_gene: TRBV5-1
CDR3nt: TGCGCCAGCAGCTTGAAGGGAAACAACGAGCAGTACTTC
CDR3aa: CASSLKGNNEQYF

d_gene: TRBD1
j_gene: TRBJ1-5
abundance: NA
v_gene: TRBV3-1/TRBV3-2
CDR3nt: TGTGCCAGCAGCCAAGACGGGACAGGGAATCAGCCCCAGCATTTT
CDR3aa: CASSQDGTGNQPQHF

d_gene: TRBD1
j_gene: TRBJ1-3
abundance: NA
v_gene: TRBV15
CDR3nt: TGTGCCACCAGCGCAGGGGGCCTTTCTGGAAACACCATATATTTT
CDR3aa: CATSAGGLSGNTIYF

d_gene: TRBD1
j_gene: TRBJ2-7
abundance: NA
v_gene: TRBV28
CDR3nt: TGTGCCAGCAGTAAGACAGGGGGCAACTACGAGCAGTACTTC
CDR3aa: CASSKTGGNYEQYF